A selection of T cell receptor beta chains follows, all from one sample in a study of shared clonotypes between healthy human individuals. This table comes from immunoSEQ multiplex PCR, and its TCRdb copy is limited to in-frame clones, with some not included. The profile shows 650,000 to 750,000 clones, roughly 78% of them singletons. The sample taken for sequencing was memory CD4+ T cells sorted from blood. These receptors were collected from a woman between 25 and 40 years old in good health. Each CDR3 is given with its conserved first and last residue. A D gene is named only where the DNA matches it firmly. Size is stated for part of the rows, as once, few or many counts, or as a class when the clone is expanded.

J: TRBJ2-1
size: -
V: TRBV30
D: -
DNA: TGTGCCTGGAGTAGCGCCAGAACGGGGCAGTTCTTC
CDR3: CAWSSARTGQFF

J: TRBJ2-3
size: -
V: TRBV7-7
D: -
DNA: TGTGCCAGCAGCTTAGATTCAGGGAGTAAAGATACGCAGTATTTT
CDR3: CASSLDSGSKDTQYF

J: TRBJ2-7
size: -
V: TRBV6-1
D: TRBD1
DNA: TGTGCCAGCAGTGAATGGACAGGGGCGAGCTACGAGCAGTACTTC
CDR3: CASSEWTGASYEQYF

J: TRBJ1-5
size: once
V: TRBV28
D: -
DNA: TGTGCCAGCAGACTTCTCCCAGGTCAGCCCCAGCATTTT
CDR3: CASRLLPGQPQHF

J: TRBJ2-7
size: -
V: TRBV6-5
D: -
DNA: TGTGCCAGCAGTTACTCGCTAGGGTTCGCGGCCTACGAGCAGTACTTC
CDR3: CASSYSLGFAAYEQYF

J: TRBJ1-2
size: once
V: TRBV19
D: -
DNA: TGTGCCAGTAATACGCCCTGGGCAGCTACCTATGGCTACACCTTC
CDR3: CASNTPWAATYGYTF

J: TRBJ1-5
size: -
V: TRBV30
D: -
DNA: TGTGCCTGGAATGCAGGGGTTGGTCAGCCCCAGCATTTT
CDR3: CAWNAGVGQPQHF

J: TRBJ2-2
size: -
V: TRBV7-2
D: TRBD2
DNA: TGTGCCAGCAGCTCCAATAGCGGGAGGGGCACCGGGGAGCTGTTTTTT
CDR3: CASSSNSGRGTGELFF

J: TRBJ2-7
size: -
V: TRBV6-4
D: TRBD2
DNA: TGTGCCAGCAGTGAACAGAAAGCGGGAGGAAGCTCCTACGAGCAGTACTTC
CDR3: CASSEQKAGGSSYEQYF

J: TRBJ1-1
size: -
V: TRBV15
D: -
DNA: TGTGCCACCAGCAGAGATCGGGAAGGCAACACTGAAGCTTTCTTT
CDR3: CATSRDREGNTEAFF

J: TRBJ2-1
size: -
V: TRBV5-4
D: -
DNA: TGTGCCAGCAGCTTTTTCACGGGCTCCTACAATGAGCAGTTCTTC
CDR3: CASSFFTGSYNEQFF

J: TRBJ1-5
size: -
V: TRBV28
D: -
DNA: TGTGCCAGCAGTTTGGTCGGGCAGCCCCAGCATTTT
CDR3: CASSLVGQPQHF

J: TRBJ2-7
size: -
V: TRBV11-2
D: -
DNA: TGTGCCAGCAGCCTACAAGGGATTTCCTACGAGCAGTACTTC
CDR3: CASSLQGISYEQYF

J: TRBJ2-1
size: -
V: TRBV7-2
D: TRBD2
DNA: TGTGCCAGCAGCTTCTCCCAAGCGGGGGTAGACAATGAGCAGTTCTTC
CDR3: CASSFSQAGVDNEQFF

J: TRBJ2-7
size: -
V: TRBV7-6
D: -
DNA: TGTGCCAGCAGCCCAAAGCCCCCGGGGGCCGACGAGCAGTACTTC
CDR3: CASSPKPPGADEQYF

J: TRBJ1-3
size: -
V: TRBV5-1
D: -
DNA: TGCGCCAGCAGCGAGGACCTCTCTGGAAGCACCATATATTTT
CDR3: CASSEDLSGSTIYF

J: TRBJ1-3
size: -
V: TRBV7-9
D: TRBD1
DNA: TGTGCCACCAGGGGGGAAGTAGTGGCTGGAAACACCATATATTTT
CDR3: CATRGEVVAGNTIYF

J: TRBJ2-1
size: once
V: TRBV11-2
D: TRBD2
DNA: TGTGCCAGCAGCTTCGCGTCTAGCGGTTACAATGAGCAGTTCTTC
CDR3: CASSFASSGYNEQFF

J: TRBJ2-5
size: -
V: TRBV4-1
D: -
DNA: TGCGCCAGCAGCCAATACCTGCGGGAGACCCAGTACTTC
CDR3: CASSQYLRETQYF

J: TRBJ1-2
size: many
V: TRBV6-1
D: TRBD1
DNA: TGTGCCAGCAGTGCTAGGGGACAGGGAGAGGGCTATGGCTACACCTTC
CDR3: CASSARGQGEGYGYTF

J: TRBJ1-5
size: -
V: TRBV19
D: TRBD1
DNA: TGTGCCAGTAGTAGGACAGGGAGGACTCGACAGCCCCAGCATTTT
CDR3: CASSRTGRTRQPQHF

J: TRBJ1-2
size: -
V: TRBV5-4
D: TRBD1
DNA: TGTGCCAGCAGCTTGGTACAGGGGCTCGGCGGCTACACCTTC
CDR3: CASSLVQGLGGYTF

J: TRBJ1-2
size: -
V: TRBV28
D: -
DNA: TGTGCCAGCAGTCCTACACAGGGTTCGTTCTTTGGCTACACCTTC
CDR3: CASSPTQGSFFGYTF

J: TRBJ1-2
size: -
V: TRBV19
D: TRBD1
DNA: TGTGCCAGTACCACCTCGAGGTGGACAGGGGCTCAGGGTGGCTACACCTTC
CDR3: CASTTSRWTGAQGGYTF

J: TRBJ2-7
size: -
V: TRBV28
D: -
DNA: TGTGCCAGCAGTAGGGGGAATTCCGCGGACGAGCAGTACTTC
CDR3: CASSRGNSADEQYF

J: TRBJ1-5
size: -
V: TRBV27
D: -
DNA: TGTGCCAGCAGTTTAGGGCAGGGGTCGAGGGAGCCCCAGCATTTT
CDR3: CASSLGQGSREPQHF

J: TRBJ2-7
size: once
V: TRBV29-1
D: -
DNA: TGCAGCGTTCGGGTTGAACAATACGAGCAGTACTTC
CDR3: CSVRVEQYEQYF

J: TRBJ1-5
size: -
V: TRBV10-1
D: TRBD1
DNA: TGCGCCAGCAGTGAGATGCGACAGGGGGAAGGTCAGCCCCAGCATTTT
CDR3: CASSEMRQGEGQPQHF

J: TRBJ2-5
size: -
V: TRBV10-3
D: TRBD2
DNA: TGTGCCATCAGCGGCGGGACTAGCGGGAGATACCAAGAGACCCAGTACTTC
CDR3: CAISGGTSGRYQETQYF

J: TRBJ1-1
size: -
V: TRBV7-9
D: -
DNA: TGTGCCAGCAGCTATACAGAAAACACTGAAGCTTTCTTT
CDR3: CASSYTENTEAFF

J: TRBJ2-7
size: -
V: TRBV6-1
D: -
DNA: TGTGCCAGCACGCTAGGGGTGGGGAAGTCCGAGCAGTACTTC
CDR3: CASTLGVGKSEQYF

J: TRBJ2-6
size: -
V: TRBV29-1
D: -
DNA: TGCAGCGTAGGTTTGACAGCCAGCTCTGGGGCCAACGTCCTGACTTTC
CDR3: CSVGLTASSGANVLTF

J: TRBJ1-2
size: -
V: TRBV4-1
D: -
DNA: TGCGCCAGCAGCCACCACGGGGCACCACGAAGAGGCTACACCTTC
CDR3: CASSHHGAPRRGYTF

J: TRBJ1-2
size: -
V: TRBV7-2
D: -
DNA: TGTGCCAGCAGCTTAGAGTCCCGGGAGGGCAGGGACTATGGCTACACCTTC
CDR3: CASSLESREGRDYGYTF

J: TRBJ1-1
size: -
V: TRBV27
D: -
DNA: TGTGCCAGCAGTTCTAGAGGTCGGCCGGGGACTGAAGCTTTCTTT
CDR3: CASSSRGRPGTEAFF

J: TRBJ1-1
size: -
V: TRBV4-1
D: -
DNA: TGCGCCAGCAGCCGACAAGGGCGCGAAGCTTTCTTT
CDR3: CASSRQGREAFF

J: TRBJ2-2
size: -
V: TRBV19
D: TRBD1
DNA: TGTGCCAGTACCAAGGACAGGGGGATCGGGGAGCTGTTTTTT
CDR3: CASTKDRGIGELFF

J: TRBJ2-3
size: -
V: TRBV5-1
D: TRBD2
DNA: TGCGCCAGCAGCTTGAAGGACCCGCGACTAGCGGCGGCACCAGATACGCAGTATTTT
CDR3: CASSLKDPRLAAAPDTQYF

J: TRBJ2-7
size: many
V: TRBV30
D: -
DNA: TGTGCCTGGAGTGTAGGAGCCGCGCGGAACGAGCAGTACTTC
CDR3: CAWSVGAARNEQYF

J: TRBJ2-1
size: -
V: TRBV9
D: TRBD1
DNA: TGTGCCAGCAGCGTTGGACAGGGGGCGGGGTATGAGCAGTTCTTC
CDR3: CASSVGQGAGYEQFF

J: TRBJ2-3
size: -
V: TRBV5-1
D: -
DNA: TGCGCCAGCAGCTTGGGCCAGGGGCCTCCTTCCACAGATACGCAGTATTTT
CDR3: CASSLGQGPPSTDTQYF

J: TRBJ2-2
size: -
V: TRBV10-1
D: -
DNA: TGCGCCAGCAGTGCCTCACGAGGGGACGGGGAGCTGTTTTTT
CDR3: CASSASRGDGELFF

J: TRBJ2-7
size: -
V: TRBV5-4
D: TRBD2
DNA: TGTGCCAGCAATGAGGGCGGGGGGAACGAGCAGTACTTC
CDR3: CASNEGGGNEQYF

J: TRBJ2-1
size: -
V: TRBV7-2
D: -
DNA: TGTGCCAGCAGCTTAGCGGTTTACAGCTACAATGAGCAGTTCTTC
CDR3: CASSLAVYSYNEQFF

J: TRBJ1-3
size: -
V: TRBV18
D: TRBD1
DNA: TGTGCCAGCTCCAATAAGTTGCAGGGGGCGGCCGATGCATCTGGAAACACCATATATTTT
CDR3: CASSNKLQGAADASGNTIYF

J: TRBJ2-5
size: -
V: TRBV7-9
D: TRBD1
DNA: TGTGCCAGCAGACCAACCGGGACAGAACAAGAGACCCAGTACTTC
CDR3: CASRPTGTEQETQYF

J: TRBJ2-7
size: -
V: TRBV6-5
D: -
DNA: TGTGCCAGCAGTTACTCGATCCGGGCCTACGAGCAGTACTTC
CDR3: CASSYSIRAYEQYF

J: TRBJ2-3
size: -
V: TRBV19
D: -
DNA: TGTGCCAGTAGTACCATTCAGGGTGGGAGCACAGATACGCAGTATTTT
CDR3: CASSTIQGGSTDTQYF

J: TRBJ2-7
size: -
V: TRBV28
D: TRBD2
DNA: TGTGCCAGCAGTTCGCCAGGACTAGCGCTCCCCTACGAGCAGTACTTC
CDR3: CASSSPGLALPYEQYF

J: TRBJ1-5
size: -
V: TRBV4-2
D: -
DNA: TGTGCCAGCAGCCAAGGGGTCGGCAATCAGCCCCAGCATTTT
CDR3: CASSQGVGNQPQHF

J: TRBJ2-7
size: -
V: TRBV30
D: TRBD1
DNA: TGTGCCTGGAGTGACAGGGGGAGCGGGCAGTACTTC
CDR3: CAWSDRGSGQYF

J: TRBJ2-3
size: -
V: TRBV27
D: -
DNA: TGTGCCAGCAAAGGCGTATCCCCTCCCGATACGCAGTATTTT
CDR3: CASKGVSPPDTQYF

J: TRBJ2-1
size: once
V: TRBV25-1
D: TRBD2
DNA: TGTGCCAGCAGTGGAACTAGCGGGACCCTCAATGAGCAGTTCTTC
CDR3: CASSGTSGTLNEQFF

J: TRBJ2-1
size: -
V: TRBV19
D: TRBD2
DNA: TGTGCCAGTAGTCGTTCGGCGGGAGGACCCCATGAGCAGTTCTTC
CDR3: CASSRSAGGPHEQFF

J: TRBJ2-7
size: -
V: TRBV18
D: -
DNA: TGTGCCAGCCCCTGGGCCGGGTCTAAGGGTCGGCCGGACGAGCAGTACTTC
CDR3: CASPWAGSKGRPDEQYF

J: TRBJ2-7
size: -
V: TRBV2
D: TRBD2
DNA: TGTGCCAGCACCTTTCCTAGCGGGAGCTCCTACGAGCAGTACTTC
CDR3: CASTFPSGSSYEQYF